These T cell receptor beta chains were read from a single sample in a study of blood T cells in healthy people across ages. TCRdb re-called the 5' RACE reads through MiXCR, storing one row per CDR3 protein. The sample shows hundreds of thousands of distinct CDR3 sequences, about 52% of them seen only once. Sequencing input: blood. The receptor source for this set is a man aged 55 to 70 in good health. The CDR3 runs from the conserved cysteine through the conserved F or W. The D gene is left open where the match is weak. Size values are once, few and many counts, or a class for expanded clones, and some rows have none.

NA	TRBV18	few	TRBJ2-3	TGTGCCAGCTCACCACCCAACACAGATACGCAGTATTTT	CASSPPNTDTQYF
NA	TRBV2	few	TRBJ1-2	TGTGTCACAGCGGAGGGCAGGGGAAGTGGCGGCTACACCTTC	CVTAEGRGSGGYTF
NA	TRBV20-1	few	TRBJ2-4	TGCAGTGCTAGTTGGGGGGATGAGCAGTACTTC	CSASWGDEQYF
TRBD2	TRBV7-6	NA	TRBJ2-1	TGTGCCAGCAGCTTAGGGGACTACTACAATGAGCAGTTCTTC	CASSLGDYYNEQFF
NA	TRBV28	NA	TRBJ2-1	TGTGCCAGCAGCGGAGGGACGATCGCCTACAATGAGCAGTTCTTC	CASSGGTIAYNEQFF
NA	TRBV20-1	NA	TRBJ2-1	TGCAGTGCTCCCCAAAGGGGACGTCTCACTGGGGATGAGCAGTTCTTC	CSAPQRGRLTGDEQFF
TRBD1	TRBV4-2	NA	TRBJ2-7	TGTGCCAGCAGCCAAGCTATGGGACAGGCCGCCTACGAGCAGTACTTC	CASSQAMGQAAYEQYF
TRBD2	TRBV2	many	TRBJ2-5	TGTGCCAGCATGCGGCTAGCGGCTCTTCTCCAAGAGACCCAGTACTTC	CASMRLAALLQETQYF
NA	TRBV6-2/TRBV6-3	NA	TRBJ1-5	TGTGCCAGCTGGAGGGGACGTTACGCGGGGCCCCAGCATTTT	CASWRGRYAGPQHF
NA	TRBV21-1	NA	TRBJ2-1	TGTGCCAGCAGCGGGAGGACAGGGAGCTCCTACAATGAGCAGTTCTTC	CASSGRTGSSYNEQFF
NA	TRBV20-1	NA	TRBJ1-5	TGCAGTGCTTATGACAGGCGCAGCAATCAGCCCCAGCATTTT	CSAYDRRSNQPQHF
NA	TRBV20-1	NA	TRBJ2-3	TGCAGTGCTAGAGCCGGCACAGATACGCAGGATTTT	CSARAGTDTQDF
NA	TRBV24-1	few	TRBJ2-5	TGTGCCACCAGTAGGGAGACCCAGTACTTC	CATSRETQYF
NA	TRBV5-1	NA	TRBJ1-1	TGCGCCAGCAGCGCGATCGGACAGTTCACCACTGAAGCTTTCTTT	CASSAIGQFTTEAFF